The 9 T cell receptor beta chains in this list originate from one sample, sequenced in a study of blood T cell repertoires in COVID-19 (dated by TCRdb to 2018 to 2020). The method behind the library was the immunoSEQ multiplex PCR assay. TCRdb obtained this table from immuneACCESS and retained in-frame rearrangements with V and J assigned. These tables miss some clones; where compared with another copy, unresolved V genes account for less than half of the shortfall, and the remainder is unexplained. The sample records about 330,000 clones, roughly 90% of which are singletons. The top ten hold around a sixth of the sample. The sequencing input was PBMCs or T cells enriched from blood (not recorded which). All receptors come from a woman aged 25-40 years who had recovered from COVID-19.

This chain links TRBV3-1 (or the pseudogene TRBV3-2) with TRBJ1-2; D perhaps matches TRBD1 (5 bases). CDR3 length: 14 residues. Germline-derived CDR1 and CDR2 are LGHDT and YNNKEL (reference sequence). V dropped 1 base and J dropped 4 bases, with 10 bases sitting between them. CDR3 region: CASSQGQMAYGYTF. The CDR3 DNA is TGTGCCAGCAGCCAAGGACAGATGGCCTATGGCTACACCTTC.

This chain links TRBV3-1 (or the pseudogene TRBV3-2) with TRBJ1-2; TRBD1 matches 7 bases. Germline CDR1 is LGHDT and CDR2 is YNNKEL (reference sequence). Trimming at V came to 0 bases and at J to 7 bases, leaving 11 bases not matched to a gene. The CDR3 length is 16 residues. CDR3 protein: CASSQDGLTGIGGYTF. CDR3 DNA sequence: TGTGCCAGCAGCCAAGATGGACTGACAGGGATCGGTGGCTACACCTTC.

This chain uses TRBV6-5 with TRBJ2-3; D is unresolved. The CDR3 has 14 residues. Trimming cost V 0 bases and J 6 bases, with 10 bases left between them. Per the germline V gene, CDR1 is MNHEY and CDR2 is SVGAGI. The CDR3 coding sequence is TGTGCCAGCAGTTACTCGACATCGCGCGATACGCAGTATTTT. It encodes CASSYSTSRDTQYF.

This chain links TRBV28 with TRBJ2-6; D is possibly TRBD2 (5 bases). CDR3 length: 16 amino acids. Germline-derived CDR1 and CDR2 are MDHEN and SYDVKM. Between the trimmed V and J ends, which lost 6 bases and 0 bases, there was a span of 12 bases. CDR3 DNA sequence: TGTGCCAGCAGGCCAACACGGGGCTCTGGGGCCAACGTCCTGACTTTC. It encodes CASRPTRGSGANVLTF.

The rearrangement uses TRBV6-6 and TRBJ1-6; no clear D. Germline-derived CDR1 and CDR2 are MNHNY and SVGAGI (reference sequence). V lost 10 bases to trimming and J lost 7 bases, with 11 bases between them. The CDR3 totals 12 residues. The CDR3 DNA sequence: TGTGCCACCCGAGGTTCCAATTCACCCCTCCACTTT. This translates into CATRGSNSPLHF.

The chain carries TRBV6-5 and TRBJ2-7, with D possibly being TRBD2 (5 bases). Germline V CDR1 and CDR2: MNHEY, SVGAGI. This CDR3 has 14 amino acids. The V end lost 0 bases, the J end lost 5 bases, and 11 bases lay between the germline ends. CDR3 nucleotides: TGTGCCAGCAGTTACTCAGGAATCGGGAACGAGCAGTACTTC. Amino acids: CASSYSGIGNEQYF.

This sequence joins TRBV19 and TRBJ1-4; D remains ambiguous. The CDR3 totals 11 residues. Trimming pared 7 bases from V and 8 bases from J, leaving 8 bases between. The germline CDR1 and CDR2 sequences are LNHDA and SQIVND (reference sequence). DNA for the CDR3: TGTGCCAGTACCTCGAGGGAAAAACTGTTTTTT. This encodes CASTSREKLFF.

The chain carries TRBV4-2 and TRBJ2-1; the match to TRBD2 covers 8 bases. The CDR3 contains 15 residues. The trim removed 5 bases at V and 6 bases at J, leaving 9 bases unmatched. Germline-derived CDR1 and CDR2 are LGHNA and YNFKEQ. The CDR3 reads CASSSSTSGPNEQFF. The CDR3 DNA sequence: TGTGCCAGCAGCTCAAGTACTAGCGGACCCAATGAGCAGTTCTTC.

J is TRBJ2-1 and V is TRBV27; 9 nucleotides align to TRBD2. The CDR3 loop spans 13 amino acids. Germline trimming cut 4 bases from V and 8 bases from J; bases unmatched to any gene: 3. The germline V gene encodes CDR1 MNHEY and CDR2 SMNVEV (reference sequence). The CDR3 loop is CASSSGTSYEQFF. Written as DNA, the CDR3 is TGTGCCAGCAGTTCCGGGACTAGCTATGAGCAGTTCTTC.